These 29 T cell receptor beta chains share one sample of origin, sequenced in a study of human T cells and chemical hapten exposure. One entry per CDR3 protein, called by TCRdb with MiXCR from the RACE reads. Among approximately 97,000 distinct CDR3 sequences, 9.5% to 12% were seen once, and the ten largest hold roughly 3.1%. Time point indicated: patch test 2, 6 weeks after DPC sensitization. Sample treatment: therapeutic diphenylcyclopropenone sensitization with weekly scalp DPC. This specimen was whole blood, taken in connection with sensitization to the hapten diphenylcyclopropenone (DPC). These receptors were obtained from a woman aged 40 to 50 with alopecia areata. Some clones in this sample may be carry-over from other donors' samples.

This clonotype has at least ten counts. The CDR3 DNA follows: TGTGCCAGCAGTCCACAAGTCCTGAGCTACGAGCAGTACTTC. Translation: CASSPQVLSYEQYF. The V and J genes are TRBV27 and TRBJ2-7; no clear D gene. Germline V gives CDR1 MNHEY, CDR2 SMNVEV (reference sequence). V was shortened by 5 bases and J by 3 bases, with 14 bases between the two germline ends. This CDR3 is built from 14 residues.

This clonotype was counted only a few times. The CDR3 bases are TGTGCCAGTAGTGCTCGGGGACTAGCGGGGGTCGGGCAAGAGACCCAGTACTTC. Its translation is CASSARGLAGVGQETQYF. The rearrangement uses TRBV19 and TRBJ2-5, with 14 bases aligning to TRBD2. Germline CDR1 is LNHDA and CDR2 is SQIVND (reference sequence). V trimming: 5 bases; J trimming: 2 bases; junction bases outside the gene matches: 10. The CDR3 contains 18 residues. The variable domain in full, with the rest retrieved from reference TRBV19 and TRBJ2-5, is DGGITQSPKYLFRKEGQNVTLSCEQNLNHDAMYWYRQDPGQGLRLIYYSQIVNDFQKGDIAEGYSVSREKKESFPLTVTSAQKNPTAFYLCASSARGLAGVGQETQYFGPGTRLLVL.

The CDR3 DNA sequence: TGTGCCAGCATCCCGGACAGGGGGACCTACGAGCAGTACTTC. Its protein is CASIPDRGTYEQYF. This sequence joins TRBV7-2 and TRBJ2-7, with 10 bases aligning to TRBD1. CDR1 and CDR2 from the germline V gene are SGHTA and FQGNSA. The CDR3 has 14 residues. J was trimmed by 2 bases and V by 7 bases; bases with no gene match: 5.

Notes on this clonotype: At one end the junction does not follow the germline gene, possibly because of a read error. The chain employs TRBV4-3 and TRBJ2-2, with D possibly being TRBD1 or TRBD2 (5 bases each). Germline V lookup: CDR1 LGHNA, CDR2 YSLEER. The CDR3 is 15 residues long. This CDR3 is CASSQEGRNTGEPFF. As DNA, the CDR3 is TGCGCCAGCAGCCAAGAGGGGCGGAACACCGGGGAGCCGTTTTTT.

This clonotype was picked up a small number of times. The chain combines TRBV20-1 with TRBJ2-1; D ambiguous. The CDR3 consists of 16 residues. Trimming cost V 0 bases and J 2 bases, with 14 bases left between them. CDR1 and CDR2 from the germline V gene are DFQATT and SNEGSKA (reference sequence). CDR3 DNA sequence: TGCAGTGCTAGAGATCGATTATCAAGAGCCTACAATGAGCAGTTCTTC. Its protein is CSARDRLSRAYNEQFF.

In its sample, this clonotype was seen a few times. V is TRBV7-9 and J is TRBJ2-1, with 7 bases matching TRBD2. In germline, CDR1 is SEHNR, CDR2 FQNEAQ (reference sequence). Unmatched junction bases numbered 7, after V lost 0 bases and J lost 8 bases. This CDR3 contains 15 residues. CDR3 amino acids: CASSLAAGEYDEQFF. CDR3 nucleotide sequence: TGTGCCAGCAGCTTAGCTGCGGGAGAGTACGATGAGCAGTTCTTC.

The rearrangement joins TRBV30 to TRBJ2-4; TRBD1 or TRBD2 may be the D gene (5 bases each). CDR1 GTSNPN and CDR2 SVGIG come from the germline V gene (reference sequence). The CDR3 contains 15 residues. V lost 2 bases, J lost 7 bases, and 18 bases lay in between. The CDR3 coding sequence is TGTGCCTGGAGTAGTTCCGGGACGAATATGAACATTCAGTACTTC. It encodes CAWSSSGTNMNIQYF. The variable domain in full, completed from reference TRBV30 and TRBJ2-4, reads SQTIHQWPATLVQPVGSPLSLECTVEGTSNPNLYWYRQAAGRGLQLLFYSVGIGQISSEVPQNLSASRPQDRQFILSSKKLLLSDSGFYLCAWSSSGTNMNIQYFGAGTRLSVL.

This chain connects TRBV6-1 to TRBJ1-5; D is undetermined. Germline lookup yields CDR1 MNHNS and CDR2 SASEGT. V dropped 6 bases and J dropped 4 bases, with 13 bases sitting between them. This CDR3 comprises 14 residues. The CDR3 DNA reads TGTGCCAGCAGCCACGGACGGCCAAATCAGCCCCAGCATTTT. This encodes CASSHGRPNQPQHF.

This clonotype was counted at least ten times. The genes are TRBV12-3 or TRBV12-4 and TRBJ2-3, with TRBD2 matching over 12 bases. The CDR3 consists of 15 residues. The V and J ends lost 6 bases and 4 bases, in that order; junction bases with no gene match: 5. CDR3 nucleotides: TGTGCCAGCAGGATGACTAGCGGGAGCCCAGATACGCAGTATTTT. Its protein is CASRMTSGSPDTQYF.

The rearrangement uses TRBV6-1 and TRBJ1-1; D is unresolved. V shed 6 bases and J shed 5 bases, with 10 bases lying between them. Germline V lookup: CDR1 MNHNS, CDR2 SASEGT. The CDR3 is made up of 12 amino acids. For the CDR3, the DNA is TGTGCCAGCAGCAAAGTGGGAACTGAAGCTTTCTTT. Translation gives CASSKVGTEAFF.

This chain links TRBV12-3 or TRBV12-4 with TRBJ1-1; 8 positions agree with TRBD1. Germline trimming cut 6 bases from V and 8 bases from J; bases unmatched to any gene: 17. The CDR3 runs 16 residues. The CDR3 DNA sequence: TGTGCCAGCAGACTAAGCGGGACAGGAGGGCTGCGGGAAGCTTTCTTT. It translates to CASRLSGTGGLREAFF.

The chain has TRBV6-5 and TRBJ1-5; TRBD1 matches 12 bases. The CDR3 length is 15 residues. The germline CDR1 and CDR2 sequences are MNHEY and SVGAGI. The ends lost 6 bases at V and 6 bases at J; junction bases unmatched: 6. The CDR3 protein is CASSPGTGGSQPQHF. CDR3 DNA sequence: TGTGCCAGCAGCCCCGGGACAGGGGGCTCTCAGCCCCAGCATTTT.

This clonotype was detected a few times. This rearrangement joins TRBV20-1 to TRBJ2-7, with 8 bases identical to TRBD1. CDR1 is DFQATT and CDR2 is SNEGSKA in the germline V gene (reference sequence). CDR3 length: 14 amino acids. V trimming: 1 base; J trimming: 5 bases; junction bases outside the gene matches: 7. CDR3 bases: TGCAGTGCTAGAGTCACAGGACAGGGACACGAGCAGTACTTC. It yields the protein CSARVTGQGHEQYF.

CDR3 residues: CASSSNPGGRLNTGELFF. The DNA for the CDR3 is TGTGCCAGCAGCTCAAATCCTGGGGGGCGGCTGAACACCGGGGAGCTGTTTTTT. This chain links TRBV9 with TRBJ2-2; possibly TRBD1 or TRBD2 for D (6 bases each). CDR1 SGDLS and CDR2 YYNGEE come from the germline V gene. The CDR3 length is 18 residues. Trimming shortened V by 4 bases and J by 1 base, and 20 bases separated the two germline ends. The full variable domain, in which reference TRBV9 and TRBJ2-2 provide the parts outside the CDR3, is DSGVTQTPKHLITATGQRVTLRCSPRSGDLSVYWYQQSLDQGLQFLIQYYNGEERAKGNILERFSAQQFPDLHSELNLSSLELGDSALYFCASSSNPGGRLNTGELFFGEGSRLTVL.

Of note for this clonotype: At one end the junction does not follow the germline gene, possibly because of a read error. The chain carries TRBV12-3 or TRBV12-4 and TRBJ1-5; 10 nucleotides line up with TRBD1. The CDR3 loop spans 15 amino acids. The CDR3 protein is CAGSFGTGGNQPQHF. CDR3 bases: TGTGCCGGCAGTTTTGGGACAGGGGGCAATCAGCCCCAGCATTTT.

This clonotype was recorded at least ten times. The chain joins TRBV20-1 to TRBJ2-2, with TRBD2 matching over 8 bases. The V gene end was trimmed by 6 bases and the J gene end by 1 base; junction bases not matched to a gene: 7. The CDR3 covers 15 residues. Germline V gives CDR1 DFQATT, CDR2 SNEGSKA (reference sequence). DNA of the CDR3: TGCAGTGCGAGAAAGCGGGGGATGAACACCGGGGAGCTGTTTTTT. It yields the protein CSARKRGMNTGELFF.

This clonotype showed up many times. The CDR3 bases are TGTGCCAGCAGCTATACCGGGACAGCAGGCTACGAGCAGTACTTC. It specifies CASSYTGTAGYEQYF. This chain uses TRBV7-2 with TRBJ2-7; 7 bases match TRBD1. Germline V CDR1 and CDR2: SGHTA, FQGNSA. Unmatched junction bases numbered 9, after V lost 4 bases and J lost 3 bases. CDR3 length: 15 residues.

This clonotype was counted at least ten times. The genes are TRBV9 and TRBJ2-6; TRBD1 is a possible D gene (5 bases). Germline V gene sequence: CDR1 SGDLS, CDR2 YYNGEE. This CDR3 is built from 16 residues. Trimming pared 1 base from V and 0 bases from J, leaving 8 bases between. The DNA for the CDR3 is TGTGCCAGCAGCGTAACCCAGGGCTCTGGGGCCAACGTCCTGACTTTC. Its translation is CASSVTQGSGANVLTF.

This clonotype turned up a few times. The chain is built from TRBV6-5 and TRBJ1-4, with a tentative D call TRBD1 (6 bases). Trimming shortened V by 7 bases and J by 8 bases, and 17 bases separated the two germline ends. This CDR3 region has 14 residues. In germline, CDR1 is MNHEY, CDR2 SVGAGI. The CDR3 protein is CASNSYREREKLFF. The CDR3 nucleotides are TGTGCCAGCAATTCGTACAGGGAGAGGGAAAAACTGTTTTTT.

The J gene is TRBJ2-7, the V gene TRBV20-1; D ambiguous. V was pared by 7 bases and J by 8 bases, with 21 bases between. Germline V gene sequence: CDR1 DFQATT, CDR2 SNEGSKA (reference sequence). There are 13 residues in the CDR3. CDR3 in DNA: TGCAGTGTTATAGAGGCAAAAAGTAGGAAGCAGTACTTC. Amino acids: CSVIEAKSRKQYF.

This clonotype has just a few counts. The J gene is TRBJ2-1, the V gene TRBV29-1; either TRBD1 or TRBD2 may supply D (5 bases each). Germline lookup yields CDR1 SQVTM and CDR2 ANQGSEA. Trimming stripped 1 base from V and 0 bases from J, with 7 bases between. This CDR3 region has 14 residues. The CDR3 here is CSVEGGSSYNEQFF. CDR3 coding DNA: TGCAGCGTTGAAGGGGGGAGCTCCTACAATGAGCAGTTCTTC.

The V and J genes are TRBV3-1 and TRBJ2-5; D assignment may be TRBD1 or TRBD2 (5 bases each). V lost 2 bases, J lost 4 bases, and 23 bases lay in between. Per germline, CDR1 LGHDT and CDR2 YNNKEL (reference sequence). This CDR3 has 18 amino acids. The CDR3 nucleotides read TGTGCCAGCAGCCAATTCCAGTTGGATACTCGGGGCGGAGAGACCCAGTACTTC. Its translation: CASSQFQLDTRGGETQYF.

As DNA, the CDR3 is TGTGCCAGCAGCGTAAAGCTGAACACTGAAGCTTTCTTT. Amino acids: CASSVKLNTEAFF. The rearrangement links TRBV5-4 to TRBJ1-1; D is uncertain. Per germline, CDR1 SGHNT and CDR2 YYREEE (reference sequence). Trimming removed 4 bases from V and 0 bases from J, with 7 bases in between. The CDR3 has 13 residues.

This clonotype was seen repeatedly, ten times or more. The V call is TRBV5-6, the J call TRBJ1-1; D is undetermined. The V end was cut by 0 bases, the J end by 8 bases, with 8 bases between. The CDR3 covers 12 residues. Germline CDR1 reads SGHDT; CDR2 reads YYEEEE. This CDR3 reads CASSLEGFEAFF. Here the CDR3 DNA reads TGTGCCAGCAGCTTGGAGGGATTCGAAGCTTTCTTT.

The V gene is TRBV12-3 or TRBV12-4, the J gene TRBJ2-5; 8 positions match TRBD1. This CDR3 is 14 amino acids long. With V trimmed by 6 bases and J by 2 bases, 5 bases remained unmatched. DNA of the CDR3: TGTGCCAGCAGACCAGGGGGCCAGCAAGAGACCCAGTACTTC. Translated: CASRPGGQQETQYF.

This clonotype turned up a few times. The genes are TRBV19 and TRBJ1-5; D is possibly TRBD1 (6 bases). The germline V gene has CDR1 LNHDA and CDR2 SQIVND (reference sequence). Trimming cost V 5 bases and J 5 bases, with 13 bases left between them. This CDR3 region has 14 residues. CDR3 sequence reads: CASSPRTAYQPQHF. The CDR3 nucleotides are TGTGCCAGTAGTCCTCGGACAGCTTATCAGCCCCAGCATTTT.

This clonotype came up a few times. The CDR3 is CASSENPIGVHHQFF. CDR3 nucleotide sequence: TGTGCCAGCAGTGAAAACCCCATTGGAGTTCACCACCAGTTCTTC. The chain employs TRBV2 and TRBJ2-1, with no clear D. V lost 2 bases and J 13 bases, leaving 21 bases between the germline ends. The CDR3 spans 15 residues. Germline V gene lookup returns CDR1 SNHLY and CDR2 FYNNEI. The whole variable domain, remainder taken from reference TRBV2 and TRBJ2-1, is EPEVTQTPSHQVTQMGQEVILRCVPISNHLYFYWYRQILGQKVEFLVSFYNNEISEKSEIFDDQFSVERPDGSNFTLKIRSTKLEDSAMYFCASSENPIGVHHQFFGPGTRLTVL.

This clonotype was observed many times. The rearrangement links TRBV24-1 to TRBJ1-1; no reliable D call. V lost 5 bases and J lost 1, with 10 bases in between. CDR1 and CDR2 from the germline V gene are KGHDR and SFDVKD. CDR3 length equals 14 residues. CDR3 DNA sequence: TGTGCCACCAGTGGCGCCGACAAGAACACTGAAGCTTTCTTT. Translated: CATSGADKNTEAFF.

The table lists this clonotype with a few counts. This rearrangement joins TRBV29-1 to TRBJ2-5, with D possibly matching TRBD1 (6 bases). Per the germline V gene, CDR1 is SQVTM and CDR2 is ANQGSEA. The CDR3 has 14 residues. V was trimmed by 6 bases and J by 3 bases, leaving 17 bases between them. This CDR3 reads CSVKLGTKKETQYF. CDR3 DNA sequence: TGCAGCGTAAAACTGGGGACAAAGAAAGAGACCCAGTACTTC.